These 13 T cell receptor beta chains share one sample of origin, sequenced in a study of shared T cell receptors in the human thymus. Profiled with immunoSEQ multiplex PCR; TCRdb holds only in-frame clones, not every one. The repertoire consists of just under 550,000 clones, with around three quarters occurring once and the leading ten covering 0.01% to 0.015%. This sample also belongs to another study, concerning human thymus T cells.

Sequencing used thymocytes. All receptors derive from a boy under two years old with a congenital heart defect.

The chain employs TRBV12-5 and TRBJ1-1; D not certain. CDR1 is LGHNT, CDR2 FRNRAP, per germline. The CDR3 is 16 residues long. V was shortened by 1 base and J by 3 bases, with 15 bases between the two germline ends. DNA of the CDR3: TGTGCTAGTGGTTTGGGACACCAGAGGGTAGACACTGAAGCTTTCTTT. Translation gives CASGLGHQRVDTEAFF.

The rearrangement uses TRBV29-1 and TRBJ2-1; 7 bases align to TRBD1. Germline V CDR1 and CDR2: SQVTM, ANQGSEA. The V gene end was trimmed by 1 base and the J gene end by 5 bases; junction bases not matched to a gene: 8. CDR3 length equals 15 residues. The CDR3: CSVEAGTEPNNEQFF. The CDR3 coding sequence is TGCAGCGTTGAAGCAGGGACAGAACCCAACAATGAGCAGTTCTTC.

CDR3 in DNA: TGCGCCAGCAGCTTGGCGGGGGAACCCAATCAGCCCCAGCATTTT. Its translation is CASSLAGEPNQPQHF. This rearrangement joins TRBV5-1 to TRBJ1-5, with TRBD1 as a possible D gene (5 bases). CDR1 and CDR2 (germline): SGHRS, YFSETQ. The germline V and J ends were trimmed by 0 bases and 3 bases, with 10 bases remaining between them. This CDR3 contains 15 residues.

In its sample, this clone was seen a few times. CDR3 sequence: CASSEAVLSNTGELFF. The CDR3 DNA is TGTGCCAGCAGTGAAGCGGTGCTATCAAACACCGGGGAGCTGTTTTTT. The chain combines TRBV2 with TRBJ2-2; D unclear. Germline V lookup: CDR1 SNHLY, CDR2 FYNNEI. The CDR3 spans 16 residues. Trimming removed 0 bases from V and 2 bases from J, with 10 bases in between.

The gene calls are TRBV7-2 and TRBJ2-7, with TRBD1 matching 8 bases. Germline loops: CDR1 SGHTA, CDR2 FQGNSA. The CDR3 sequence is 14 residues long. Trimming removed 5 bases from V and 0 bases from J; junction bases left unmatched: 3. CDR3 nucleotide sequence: TGTGCCAGCAGCGCACAGGGGGGCTCCTACGAGCAGTACTTC. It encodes CASSAQGGSYEQYF. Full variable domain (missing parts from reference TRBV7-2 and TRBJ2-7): GAGVSQSPSNKVTEKGKDVELRCDPISGHTALYWYRQSLGQGLEFLIYFQGNSAPDKSGLPSDRFSAERTGGSVSTLTIQRTQQEDSAVYLCASSAQGGSYEQYFGPGTRLTVT.

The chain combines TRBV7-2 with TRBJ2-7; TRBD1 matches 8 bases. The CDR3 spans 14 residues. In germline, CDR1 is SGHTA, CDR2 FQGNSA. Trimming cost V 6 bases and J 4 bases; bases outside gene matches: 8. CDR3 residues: CASSFTRGRYEQYF. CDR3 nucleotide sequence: TGTGCCAGCAGTTTTACCAGGGGGCGGTACGAGCAGTACTTC.

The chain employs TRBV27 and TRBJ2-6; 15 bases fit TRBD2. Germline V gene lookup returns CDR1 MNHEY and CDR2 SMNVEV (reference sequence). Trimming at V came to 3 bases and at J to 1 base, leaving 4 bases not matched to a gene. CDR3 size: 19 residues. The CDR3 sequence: CASSLGTSGRSSGANVLTF. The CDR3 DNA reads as TGTGCCAGCAGTTTGGGGACTAGCGGGAGGTCTTCTGGGGCCAACGTCCTGACTTTC.

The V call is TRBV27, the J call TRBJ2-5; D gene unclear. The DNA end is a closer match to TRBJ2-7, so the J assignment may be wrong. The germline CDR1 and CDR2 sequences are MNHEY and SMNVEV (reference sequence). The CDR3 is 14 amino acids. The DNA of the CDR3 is TGTGCCAGCAGTTTAAGTAACCCTCCCTACGAGCAGTACTTC. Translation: CASSLSNPPYEQYF.

CDR3 sequence reads: CASSLYGTGVPYNEQFF. Here the CDR3 DNA reads TGTGCCAGCAGCTTATACGGGACGGGGGTACCATACAATGAGCAGTTCTTC. The chain carries TRBV11-2 and TRBJ2-1; D might be TRBD2 (6 bases). The CDR3 runs to 17 residues. Per the germline V gene, CDR1 is SGHAT and CDR2 is FQNNGV. The V end was cut by 2 bases, the J end by 4 bases, with 18 bases between.

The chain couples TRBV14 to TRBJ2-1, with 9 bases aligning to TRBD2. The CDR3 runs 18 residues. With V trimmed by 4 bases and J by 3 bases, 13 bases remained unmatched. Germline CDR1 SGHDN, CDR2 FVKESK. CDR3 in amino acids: CASSPTLQLAGNYNEQFF. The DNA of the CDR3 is TGTGCCAGCAGCCCCACCCTGCAGCTAGCGGGGAACTACAATGAGCAGTTCTTC.

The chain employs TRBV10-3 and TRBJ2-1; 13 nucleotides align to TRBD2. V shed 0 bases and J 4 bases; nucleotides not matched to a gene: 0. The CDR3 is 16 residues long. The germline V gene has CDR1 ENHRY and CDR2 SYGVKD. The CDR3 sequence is CAISESGLAGYNEQFF. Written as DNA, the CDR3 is TGTGCCATCAGTGAGTCGGGACTAGCGGGATACAATGAGCAGTTCTTC.

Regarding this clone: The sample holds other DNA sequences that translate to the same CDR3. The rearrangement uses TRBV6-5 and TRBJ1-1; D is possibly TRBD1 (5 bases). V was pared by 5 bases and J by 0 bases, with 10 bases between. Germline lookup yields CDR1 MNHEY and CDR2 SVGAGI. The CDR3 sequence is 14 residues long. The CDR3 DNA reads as TGTGCCAGCAGTCCGGGGGGAGTGAACACTGAAGCTTTCTTT. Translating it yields CASSPGGVNTEAFF.

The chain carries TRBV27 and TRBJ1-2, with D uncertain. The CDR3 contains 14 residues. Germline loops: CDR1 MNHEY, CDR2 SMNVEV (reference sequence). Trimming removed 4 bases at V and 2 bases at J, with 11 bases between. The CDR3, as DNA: TGTGCCAGCAGTTGGAGTGGGGAGAACTATGGCTACACCTTC. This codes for CASSWSGENYGYTF.